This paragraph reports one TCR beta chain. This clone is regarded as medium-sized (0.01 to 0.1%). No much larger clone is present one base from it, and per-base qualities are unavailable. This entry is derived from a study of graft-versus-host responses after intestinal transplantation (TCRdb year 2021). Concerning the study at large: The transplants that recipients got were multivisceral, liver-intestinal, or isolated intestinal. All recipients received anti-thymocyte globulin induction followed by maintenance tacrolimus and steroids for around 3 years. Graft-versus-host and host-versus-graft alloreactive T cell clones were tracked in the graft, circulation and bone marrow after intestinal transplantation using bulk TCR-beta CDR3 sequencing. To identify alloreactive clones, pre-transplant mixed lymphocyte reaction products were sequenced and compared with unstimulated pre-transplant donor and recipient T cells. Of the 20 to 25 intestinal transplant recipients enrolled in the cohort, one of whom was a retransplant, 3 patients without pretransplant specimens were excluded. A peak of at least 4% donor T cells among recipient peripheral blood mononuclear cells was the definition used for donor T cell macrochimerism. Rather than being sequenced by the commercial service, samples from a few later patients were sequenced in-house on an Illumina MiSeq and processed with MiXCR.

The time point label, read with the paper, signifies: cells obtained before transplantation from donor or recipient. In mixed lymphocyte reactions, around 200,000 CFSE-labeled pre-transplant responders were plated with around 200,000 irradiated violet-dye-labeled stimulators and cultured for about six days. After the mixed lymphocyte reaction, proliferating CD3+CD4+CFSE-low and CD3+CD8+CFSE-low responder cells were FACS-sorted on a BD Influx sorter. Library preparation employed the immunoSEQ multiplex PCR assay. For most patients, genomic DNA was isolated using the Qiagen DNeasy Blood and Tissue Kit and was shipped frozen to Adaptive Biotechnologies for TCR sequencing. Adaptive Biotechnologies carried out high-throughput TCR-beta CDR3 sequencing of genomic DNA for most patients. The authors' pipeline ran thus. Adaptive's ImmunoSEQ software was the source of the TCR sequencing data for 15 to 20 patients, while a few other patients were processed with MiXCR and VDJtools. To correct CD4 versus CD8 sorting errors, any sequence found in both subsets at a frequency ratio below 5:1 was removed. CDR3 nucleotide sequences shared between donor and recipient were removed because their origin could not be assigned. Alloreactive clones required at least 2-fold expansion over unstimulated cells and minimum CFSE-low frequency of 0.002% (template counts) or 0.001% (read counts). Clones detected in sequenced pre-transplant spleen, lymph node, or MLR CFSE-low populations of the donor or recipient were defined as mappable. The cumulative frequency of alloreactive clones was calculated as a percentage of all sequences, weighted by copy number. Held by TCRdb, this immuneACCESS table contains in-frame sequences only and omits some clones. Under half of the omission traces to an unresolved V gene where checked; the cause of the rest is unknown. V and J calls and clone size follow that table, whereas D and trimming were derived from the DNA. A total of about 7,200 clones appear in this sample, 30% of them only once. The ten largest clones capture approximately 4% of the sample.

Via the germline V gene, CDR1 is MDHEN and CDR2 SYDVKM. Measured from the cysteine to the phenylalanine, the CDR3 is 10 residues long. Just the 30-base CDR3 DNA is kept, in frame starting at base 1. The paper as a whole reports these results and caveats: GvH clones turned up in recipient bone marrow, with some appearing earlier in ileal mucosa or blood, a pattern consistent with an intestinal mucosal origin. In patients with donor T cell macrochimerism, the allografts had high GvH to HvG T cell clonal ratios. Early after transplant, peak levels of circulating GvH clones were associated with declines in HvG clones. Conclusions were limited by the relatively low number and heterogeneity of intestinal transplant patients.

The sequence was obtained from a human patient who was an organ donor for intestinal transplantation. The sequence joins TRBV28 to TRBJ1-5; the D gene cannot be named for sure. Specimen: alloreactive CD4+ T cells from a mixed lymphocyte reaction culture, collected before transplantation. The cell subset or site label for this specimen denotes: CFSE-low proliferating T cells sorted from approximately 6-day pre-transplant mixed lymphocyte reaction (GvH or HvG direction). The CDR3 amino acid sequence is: CATGGVPQHF. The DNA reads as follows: TGTGCGACCGGAGGTGTGCCCCAGCATTTT.